Listed here is a single T cell receptor beta chain. What it binds is not known. This CDR3 has 13 amino acids. V lost 5 bases, J lost 6 bases, and 10 bases lay in between. Per germline, CDR1 SGHAT and CDR2 FQNNGV. The data stem from a study of T cells in Graves' hyperthyroidism and ophthalmopathy. Study results and caveats: Ophthalmopathy onset followed model prediction by a median about six months.

Graves' hyperthyroidism is called stable when ophthalmopathy does not progress within 18 months. It was uncontrolled infection, other autoimmune disease, pregnancy or lactation that excluded patients. Amplification of TCR beta CDR3 regions used RNA as the template. HTBI primers were the set used in a first-round RT-PCR of the TCR CDR3. TCRdb re-analysed the multiplex PCR reads in MiXCR, keeping a single row per CDR3 protein. The data hold about 740,000 distinct CDR3 sequences, with 14% observed a single time. The rearrangement uses TRBV11-2 and TRBJ2-2; D gene uncertain. The sequenced sample was blood. The clonotype was recovered from a woman between 18 and 29 years old with Graves' hyperthyroidism. The CDR3 nucleotides read TGTGCCAGCAGCCGGGTACGGGCCGGGGAGCTGTTTTTT. Encoded protein: CASSRVRAGELFF. The variable domain in full, with the rest retrieved from reference TRBV11-2 and TRBJ2-2, is EAGVAQSPRYKIIEKRQSVAFWCNPISGHATLYWYQQILGQGPKLLIQFQNNGVVDDSQLPKDRFSAERLKGVDSTLKIQPAKLEDSAVYLCASSRVRAGELFFGEGSRLTVL.